Listed below are T cell receptor beta chains from one sample, sequenced in a study of cytomegalovirus exposure and HLA in healthy donors. The table came from immunoSEQ multiplex PCR; TCRdb's copy has only in-frame clones and leaves some out. The top ten clones hold around 3% of a sample with almost 75,000 clones, around four fifths of them seen once. Sequenced material: PBMCs. These receptors all come from a man younger than 45 in good health and CMV-seronegative. Both conserved end residues are part of each CDR3. Fields, in order: J gene, clone size, V gene, D gene, CDR3 protein, CDR3 DNA. D genes are given only for firm matches. Clone size, where shown, is once, few, many, or a class for clones that have expanded.

J gene: TRBJ2-5
clone size: -
V gene: TRBV19
D gene: TRBD1
CDR3 protein: CASSSSPTGTRETQYF
CDR3 DNA: TGTGCCAGTAGTTCCAGCCCGACAGGGACACGGGAGACCCAGTACTTC

J gene: TRBJ2-3
clone size: -
V gene: TRBV18
D gene: -
CDR3 protein: CASSPYVTGTDTQYF
CDR3 DNA: TGTGCCAGCTCACCATATGTGACAGGAACAGATACGCAGTATTTT

J gene: TRBJ2-1
clone size: -
V gene: TRBV5-1
D gene: TRBD2
CDR3 protein: CASSLGPSAGGYNEQFF
CDR3 DNA: TGCGCCAGCAGCTTGGGTCCGTCCGCGGGAGGGTACAATGAGCAGTTCTTC

J gene: TRBJ2-2
clone size: few
V gene: TRBV7-9
D gene: TRBD2
CDR3 protein: CASKGGSGETGELFF
CDR3 DNA: TGTGCCAGCAAAGGGGGTAGCGGGGAGACCGGGGAGCTGTTTTTT

J gene: TRBJ2-7
clone size: few
V gene: TRBV5-5
D gene: TRBD1
CDR3 protein: CASSHGTGRFYEQYF
CDR3 DNA: TGTGCCAGCAGCCATGGGACAGGGCGCTTCTACGAGCAGTACTTC

J gene: TRBJ2-1
clone size: medium-sized
V gene: TRBV5-1
D gene: TRBD2
CDR3 protein: CASSLGTSGAHNEQFF
CDR3 DNA: TGCGCCAGCAGCTTGGGGACTAGCGGGGCACACAATGAGCAGTTCTTC

J gene: TRBJ1-4
clone size: few
V gene: TRBV4-1
D gene: -
CDR3 protein: CASSRSGTVNEKLFF
CDR3 DNA: TGCGCCAGCAGCCGATCCGGCACAGTTAATGAAAAACTGTTTTTT

J gene: TRBJ1-1
clone size: -
V gene: TRBV18
D gene: -
CDR3 protein: CASSPRRVGHTEAFF
CDR3 DNA: TGTGCCAGCTCACCCCGGAGGGTGGGACACACTGAAGCTTTCTTT

J gene: TRBJ2-5
clone size: -
V gene: TRBV4-3
D gene: TRBD2
CDR3 protein: CASSQDLTSGYQETQYF
CDR3 DNA: TGCGCCAGCAGCCAAGATTTGACTAGCGGGTACCAAGAGACCCAGTACTTC

J gene: TRBJ2-7
clone size: -
V gene: TRBV5-8
D gene: TRBD1
CDR3 protein: CASSHVRTGVYEQYF
CDR3 DNA: TGTGCCAGCAGCCATGTGAGGACAGGGGTTTACGAGCAGTACTTC